This T cell receptor (beta chain) was sequenced during a study of OX40 agonist ivuxolimab in advanced cancers. Study overall: An agonistic human IgG2 monoclonal antibody against OX40 (CD134) was given. Enrollees could have had prior anti-PD-1, anti-PD-L1 or anti-CTLA-4 therapy, which 35% to 40% had received.

Assay used: immunoSEQ multiplex PCR; TCRdb lists only in-frame clones, some missing. Of roughly 86,000 clones in the sample, roughly nine tenths were seen once. Trimming removed 2 bases from V and 0 bases from J, with 9 bases in between. The CDR3 has 15 amino acids. CDR1 is SNHLY, CDR2 FYNNEI, per germline. Here the sequenced sample was CD4+ or CD8+ T cells sorted from blood, taken in a trial of the OX40 agonist ivuxolimab. The gene calls are TRBV2 and TRBJ2-3; a weak D match, TRBD2 (5 bases). This sequence was found in an adult with an advanced solid tumor such as melanoma, head and neck, liver or kidney cancer. In nucleotides, the CDR3 is TGTGCCAGCAGTGAATGGAGGACTAGCACAGATACGCAGTATTTT. It yields the protein CASSEWRTSTDTQYF.